A selection of T cell receptor beta chains follows, all from one sample in a study of T-cell memory formation after mild COVID-19. Each CDR3 protein gets one entry after TCRdb re-called the 5' RACE reads with MiXCR. The sample yields about 240,000 distinct CDR3 sequences, 9.4% seen once. Sequenced: PBMCs or a T cell subset sorted from them (not recorded which). These receptors all stem from a man between 18 and 35 years old who had mild COVID-19 (a few samples of this study predate the infection). Cell type and time point are not known. CDR3s include the opening cysteine and the closing phenylalanine or tryptophan. The D gene is left open where the match is weak. Not every row has a clone size; where given, it reads once, few, many or a size class.

v_call: TRBV6-6; clone_size: -; j_call: TRBJ2-5; d_call: -; cdr3_aa: CASRQETQYF; cdr3_nt: TGTGCCAGCAGGCAAGAGACCCAGTACTTC
v_call: TRBV6-6; clone_size: -; j_call: TRBJ1-3; d_call: TRBD1; cdr3_aa: CASSWGQGTGNTIYF; cdr3_nt: TGTGCCAGCAGTTGGGGACAGGGGACTGGAAACACCATATATTTT
v_call: TRBV20-1; clone_size: -; j_call: TRBJ2-1; d_call: TRBD2; cdr3_aa: CSAMGTSGGYNEQFF; cdr3_nt: TGCAGTGCCATGGGCACTAGCGGGGGATACAATGAGCAGTTCTTC
v_call: TRBV5-1; clone_size: few; j_call: TRBJ1-6; d_call: -; cdr3_aa: CASSFDGTSYSPLHF; cdr3_nt: TGCGCCAGCAGCTTCGACGGGACGAGTTATTCACCCCTCCACTTT
v_call: TRBV5-1; clone_size: -; j_call: TRBJ2-2; d_call: -; cdr3_aa: CASSGGRIGELFF; cdr3_nt: TGCGCCAGCAGTGGGGGGCGCATCGGGGAGCTGTTTTTT
v_call: TRBV20-1; clone_size: many; j_call: TRBJ1-2; d_call: -; cdr3_aa: CSASIGYKANYGYTF; cdr3_nt: TGCAGTGCTAGTATAGGGTATAAAGCTAACTATGGCTACACCTTC
v_call: TRBV7-9; clone_size: -; j_call: TRBJ1-3; d_call: -; cdr3_aa: CASSLDPLGRRSSGNTIYF; cdr3_nt: TGTGCCAGCAGCTTAGATCCCCTCGGACGTCGAAGCTCTGGAAACACCATATATTTT
v_call: TRBV20-1; clone_size: -; j_call: TRBJ1-4; d_call: -; cdr3_aa: CSAYGPLGEKLFF; cdr3_nt: TGCAGTGCTTACGGGCCCTTAGGTGAAAAACTGTTTTTT
v_call: TRBV20-1; clone_size: few; j_call: TRBJ1-1; d_call: TRBD1; cdr3_aa: CSAHARTGGTEAFF; cdr3_nt: TGCAGTGCCCATGCAAGGACAGGTGGCACTGAAGCTTTCTTT
v_call: TRBV6-1; clone_size: -; j_call: TRBJ2-1; d_call: -; cdr3_aa: CASSRPLVQSSYNEQFF; cdr3_nt: TGTGCCAGCAGTCGCCCCCTAGTCCAAAGCTCCTACAATGAGCAGTTCTTC
v_call: TRBV7-8; clone_size: -; j_call: TRBJ2-6; d_call: TRBD1; cdr3_aa: CASSFQGAGANVLTF; cdr3_nt: TGTGCCAGCAGCTTTCAGGGGGCTGGGGCCAACGTCCTGACTTTC
v_call: TRBV15; clone_size: few; j_call: TRBJ2-3; d_call: -; cdr3_aa: CATSRDTNPGTDTQYF; cdr3_nt: TGTGCCACCAGCAGAGATACTAACCCCGGCACAGATACGCAGTATTTT
v_call: TRBV27; clone_size: few; j_call: TRBJ2-7; d_call: -; cdr3_aa: CASSLSPWGSEQYF; cdr3_nt: TGTGCCAGCAGTTTATCTCCGTGGGGGTCCGAGCAGTACTTC
v_call: TRBV25-1; clone_size: -; j_call: TRBJ2-5; d_call: TRBD1; cdr3_aa: CASSVTGGSETQYF; cdr3_nt: TGTGCCAGCAGTGTTACAGGGGGGTCAGAGACCCAGTACTTC
v_call: TRBV6-5; clone_size: -; j_call: TRBJ2-5; d_call: -; cdr3_aa: CASSYSGEGVRETQYF; cdr3_nt: TGTGCCAGCAGTTACTCGGGGGAGGGGGTTCGAGAGACCCAGTACTTC
v_call: TRBV29-1; clone_size: few; j_call: TRBJ1-2; d_call: -; cdr3_aa: CSVVRDNGYTF; cdr3_nt: TGCAGCGTTGTCAGGGATAATGGCTACACCTTC
v_call: TRBV20-1; clone_size: -; j_call: TRBJ1-1; d_call: TRBD1; cdr3_aa: CSADRTGLNTEAFF; cdr3_nt: TGCAGTGCCGACCGGACAGGGCTGAACACTGAAGCTTTCTTT
v_call: TRBV5-4; clone_size: -; j_call: TRBJ1-2; d_call: TRBD1; cdr3_aa: CASSRDRDYGYTF; cdr3_nt: TGTGCCAGCAGCCGAGACAGGGACTATGGCTACACCTTC
v_call: TRBV18; clone_size: -; j_call: TRBJ1-1; d_call: -; cdr3_aa: CASSGLGKIEAFF; cdr3_nt: TGTGCCAGCTCAGGCTTGGGTAAGATTGAAGCTTTCTTT
v_call: TRBV7-3; clone_size: few; j_call: TRBJ2-5; d_call: -; cdr3_aa: CASSLTGTAQETQYF; cdr3_nt: TGTGCCAGCAGCTTAACCGGGACGGCTCAAGAGACCCAGTACTTC
v_call: TRBV21-1; clone_size: -; j_call: TRBJ2-7; d_call: -; cdr3_aa: CASSKKGSGGEQYF; cdr3_nt: TGTGCCAGCAGCAAAAAGGGGTCGGGGGGAGAGCAGTACTTC
v_call: TRBV12-3/TRBV12-4; clone_size: -; j_call: TRBJ1-6; d_call: TRBD1; cdr3_aa: CASRSTGGNSPLHF; cdr3_nt: TGTGCCAGCAGGAGTACAGGGGGCAATTCACCCCTCCACTTT
v_call: TRBV5-1; clone_size: -; j_call: TRBJ1-6; d_call: -; cdr3_aa: CASSAPLSGSPLHF; cdr3_nt: TGCGCCAGCAGCGCCCCTTTGTCGGGATCACCCCTCCACTTT
v_call: TRBV7-2; clone_size: -; j_call: TRBJ1-3; d_call: TRBD1; cdr3_aa: CASSFFPPGQGVNTIYF; cdr3_nt: TGTGCCAGCAGCTTCTTTCCCCCGGGACAGGGGGTAAACACCATATATTTT
v_call: TRBV5-5; clone_size: -; j_call: TRBJ2-2; d_call: TRBD2; cdr3_aa: CASSFSGDFTGELFF; cdr3_nt: TGTGCCAGCAGCTTTAGCGGGGACTTCACCGGGGAGCTGTTTTTT
v_call: TRBV5-1; clone_size: many; j_call: TRBJ2-2; d_call: -; cdr3_aa: CASGGDNTGELFF; cdr3_nt: TGCGCCAGCGGGGGAGATAACACCGGGGAGCTGTTTTTT
v_call: TRBV7-2; clone_size: -; j_call: TRBJ2-7; d_call: TRBD2; cdr3_aa: CASSLVRGVPYEQYF; cdr3_nt: TGTGCCAGCAGCCTAGTGCGGGGGGTGCCCTACGAGCAGTACTTC
v_call: TRBV5-1; clone_size: many; j_call: TRBJ2-1; d_call: TRBD2; cdr3_aa: CASRSSGGTYNEQFF; cdr3_nt: TGCGCCAGCAGATCTAGCGGGGGGACTTACAATGAGCAGTTCTTC
v_call: TRBV2; clone_size: few; j_call: TRBJ1-4; d_call: TRBD1; cdr3_aa: CASGDSNEKLFF; cdr3_nt: TGTGCCAGTGGGGACAGTAATGAAAAACTGTTTTTT
v_call: TRBV9; clone_size: -; j_call: TRBJ2-5; d_call: -; cdr3_aa: CASSSLGGTHVTQYF; cdr3_nt: TGTGCCAGCAGCTCCCTCGGCGGCACCCATGTGACCCAGTACTTC
v_call: TRBV5-6; clone_size: many; j_call: TRBJ2-3; d_call: -; cdr3_aa: CASSLYLTGTDTQYF; cdr3_nt: TGTGCCAGCAGCTTGTATTTGACCGGCACAGATACGCAGTATTTT
v_call: TRBV15; clone_size: few; j_call: TRBJ1-4; d_call: -; cdr3_aa: CATSRGPALPGAFNEKLFF; cdr3_nt: TGTGCCACCAGCAGAGGCCCCGCCTTACCAGGGGCGTTTAATGAAAAACTGTTTTTT
v_call: TRBV10-3; clone_size: -; j_call: TRBJ2-3; d_call: TRBD2; cdr3_aa: CAIAGGTDTQYF; cdr3_nt: TGTGCCATAGCGGGGGGCACAGATACGCAGTATTTT
v_call: TRBV5-6; clone_size: -; j_call: TRBJ1-6; d_call: -; cdr3_aa: CASSLSGVVSPLHF; cdr3_nt: TGTGCCAGCAGCCTCTCAGGGGTGGTCTCACCCCTCCACTTT
v_call: TRBV7-8; clone_size: few; j_call: TRBJ2-2; d_call: TRBD1; cdr3_aa: CASSLGDRGTGELFF; cdr3_nt: TGTGCCAGCAGCTTAGGGGACAGGGGCACCGGGGAGCTGTTTTTT
v_call: TRBV7-2; clone_size: few; j_call: TRBJ2-5; d_call: -; cdr3_aa: CASSSPRVTETQYF; cdr3_nt: TGTGCCAGCAGCTCCCCCCGGGTGACAGAGACCCAGTACTTC
v_call: TRBV28; clone_size: few; j_call: TRBJ1-4; d_call: -; cdr3_aa: CASSAWADEKLFF; cdr3_nt: TGTGCCAGCAGCGCATGGGCAGATGAAAAACTGTTTTTT
v_call: TRBV4-3; clone_size: few; j_call: TRBJ2-1; d_call: -; cdr3_aa: CASSQDWVGDNEQFF; cdr3_nt: TGCGCCAGCAGCCAAGATTGGGTTGGTGACAATGAGCAGTTCTTC
v_call: TRBV12-3/TRBV12-4; clone_size: many; j_call: TRBJ1-2; d_call: TRBD1; cdr3_aa: CASSLTGGHGYTF; cdr3_nt: TGTGCCAGCAGTTTGACAGGGGGACATGGCTACACCTTC
v_call: TRBV7-9; clone_size: few; j_call: TRBJ2-2; d_call: TRBD1; cdr3_aa: CASSSRQGAPSTGELFF; cdr3_nt: TGTGCCAGCAGCTCTCGACAGGGGGCCCCTTCCACCGGGGAGCTGTTTTTT
v_call: TRBV6-6; clone_size: many; j_call: TRBJ1-2; d_call: -; cdr3_aa: CASSYSRGYTF; cdr3_nt: TGTGCCAGCAGTTACTCTAGGGGCTACACCTTC
v_call: TRBV5-1; clone_size: -; j_call: TRBJ1-1; d_call: -; cdr3_aa: CASSLAGGGTVNTEAFF; cdr3_nt: TGCGCCAGCAGCCTCGCCGGCGGGGGTACGGTGAACACTGAAGCTTTCTTT
v_call: TRBV12-3/TRBV12-4; clone_size: -; j_call: TRBJ2-7; d_call: -; cdr3_aa: CASSIVHEQYF; cdr3_nt: TGTGCCAGCAGCATAGTCCACGAGCAGTACTTC
v_call: TRBV5-1; clone_size: few; j_call: TRBJ2-3; d_call: -; cdr3_aa: CASSFGGLTDTQYF; cdr3_nt: TGCGCCAGCAGCTTCGGGGGCCTCACAGATACGCAGTATTTT
v_call: TRBV12-3/TRBV12-4; clone_size: few; j_call: TRBJ1-1; d_call: -; cdr3_aa: CASSHGARDTEAFF; cdr3_nt: TGTGCCAGCAGCCACGGGGCCAGGGATACTGAAGCTTTCTTT
v_call: TRBV6-2/TRBV6-3; clone_size: -; j_call: TRBJ1-2; d_call: -; cdr3_aa: CASSYSPGSGYTF; cdr3_nt: TGTGCCAGCAGTTACTCGCCAGGGTCCGGCTACACCTTC
v_call: TRBV20-1; clone_size: few; j_call: TRBJ2-3; d_call: -; cdr3_aa: CSADLVDTQYF; cdr3_nt: TGCAGTGCGGACCTAGTGGATACGCAGTATTTT
v_call: TRBV6-5; clone_size: few; j_call: TRBJ2-7; d_call: -; cdr3_aa: CASSYRGDYHEQYF; cdr3_nt: TGTGCCAGCAGTTACAGGGGGGACTACCACGAGCAGTACTTC
v_call: TRBV6-5; clone_size: -; j_call: TRBJ2-2; d_call: TRBD2; cdr3_aa: CASSRPIGGGSTGELFF; cdr3_nt: TGTGCCAGCAGCCGGCCGATCGGGGGGGGATCCACCGGGGAGCTGTTTTTT
v_call: TRBV12-3/TRBV12-4; clone_size: -; j_call: TRBJ2-2; d_call: TRBD2; cdr3_aa: CASSRTRDTGELFF; cdr3_nt: TGTGCCAGCAGTAGGACTAGGGACACCGGGGAGCTGTTTTTT
v_call: TRBV3-1; clone_size: few; j_call: TRBJ2-1; d_call: TRBD1; cdr3_aa: CASSRRTGVYGEQFF; cdr3_nt: TGTGCCAGCAGCCGAAGAACAGGGGTTTATGGTGAGCAGTTCTTC
v_call: TRBV4-1; clone_size: few; j_call: TRBJ1-5; d_call: TRBD1; cdr3_aa: CASRSIQGEYNQPQHF; cdr3_nt: TGCGCCAGCAGATCAATTCAGGGGGAATACAATCAGCCCCAGCATTTT
v_call: TRBV9; clone_size: few; j_call: TRBJ1-1; d_call: TRBD1; cdr3_aa: CASSGTGGFAEAFF; cdr3_nt: TGTGCCAGCAGCGGAACAGGGGGCTTCGCTGAAGCTTTCTTT
v_call: TRBV12-5; clone_size: -; j_call: TRBJ1-1; d_call: -; cdr3_aa: CASGLGSGVTEAFF; cdr3_nt: TGTGCTAGTGGTTTGGGGTCAGGGGTTACTGAAGCTTTCTTT
v_call: TRBV6-5; clone_size: few; j_call: TRBJ2-2; d_call: -; cdr3_aa: CASSPSRRANTGELFF; cdr3_nt: TGTGCCAGCAGTCCATCTCGCAGGGCGAACACCGGGGAGCTGTTTTTT
v_call: TRBV20-1; clone_size: -; j_call: TRBJ1-4; d_call: -; cdr3_aa: CSARDPGSEKLFF; cdr3_nt: TGCAGTGCTAGAGATCCAGGGAGTGAAAAACTGTTTTTT
v_call: TRBV10-3; clone_size: -; j_call: TRBJ2-4; d_call: -; cdr3_aa: CAISGDWAGDIQYF; cdr3_nt: TGTGCCATCAGTGGGGACTGGGCTGGCGACATTCAGTACTTC
v_call: TRBV7-9; clone_size: many; j_call: TRBJ2-7; d_call: -; cdr3_aa: CASSSTGRPYEQYF; cdr3_nt: TGTGCCAGCAGCTCCACAGGGCGCCCCTACGAGCAGTACTTC
v_call: TRBV20-1; clone_size: many; j_call: TRBJ2-5; d_call: TRBD1; cdr3_aa: CSARANKVKAGQGEETQYF; cdr3_nt: TGCAGTGCTAGGGCTAATAAGGTCAAAGCGGGACAGGGGGAAGAGACCCAGTACTTC
v_call: TRBV9; clone_size: -; j_call: TRBJ2-7; d_call: -; cdr3_aa: CASSVNAGEQYF; cdr3_nt: TGTGCCAGCAGCGTAAACGCGGGCGAGCAGTACTTC